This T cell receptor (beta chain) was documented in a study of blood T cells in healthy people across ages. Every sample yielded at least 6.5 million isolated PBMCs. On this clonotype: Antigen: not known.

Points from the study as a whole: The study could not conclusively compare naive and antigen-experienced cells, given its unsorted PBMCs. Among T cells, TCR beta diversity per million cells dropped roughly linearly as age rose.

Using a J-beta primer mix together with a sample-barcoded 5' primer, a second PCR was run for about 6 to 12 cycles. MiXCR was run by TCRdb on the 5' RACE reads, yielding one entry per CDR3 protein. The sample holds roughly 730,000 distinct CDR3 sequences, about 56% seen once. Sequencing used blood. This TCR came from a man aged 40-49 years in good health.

In DNA, the CDR3 is TGTGCCACCAGCAGAGACCTCCAAGAGACCCAGTACTTC. This sequence encodes CATSRDLQETQYF. The chain couples TRBV15 to TRBJ2-5; D is unclear. The CDR3 sequence is 13 residues long. Germline loops: CDR1 LNHNV, CDR2 YYDKDF (reference sequence). V was cut by 0 bases and J by 1 base, with 3 bases left in between.